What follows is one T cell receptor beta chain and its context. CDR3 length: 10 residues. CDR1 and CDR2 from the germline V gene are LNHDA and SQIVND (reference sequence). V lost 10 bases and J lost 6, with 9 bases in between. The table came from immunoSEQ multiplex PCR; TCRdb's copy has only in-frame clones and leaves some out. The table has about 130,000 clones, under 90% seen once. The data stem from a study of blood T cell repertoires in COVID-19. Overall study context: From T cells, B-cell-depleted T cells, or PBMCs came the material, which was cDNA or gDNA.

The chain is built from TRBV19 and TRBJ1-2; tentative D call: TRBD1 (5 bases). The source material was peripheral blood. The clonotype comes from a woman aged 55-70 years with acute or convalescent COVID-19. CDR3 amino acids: CATGYNGYTF. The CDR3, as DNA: TGTGCCACAGGGTATAATGGCTACACCTTC. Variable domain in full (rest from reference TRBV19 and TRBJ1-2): DGGITQSPKYLFRKEGQNVTLSCEQNLNHDAMYWYRQDPGQGLRLIYYSQIVNDFQKGDIAEGYSVSREKKESFPLTVTSAQKNPTAFYLCATGYNGYTFGSGTRLTVV.